One sample yielded the 10 T cell receptor beta chains listed below, sequenced in a study of CD8 T cells in ankylosing spondylitis. TCRdb analysed the 5' RACE reads with MiXCR anew, one entry per CDR3 protein. The sample has more than 650,000 distinct CDR3 sequences, 12% seen once; the top ten hold around 0.51%. Study-wide results and limits: What seemed typical of ankylosing spondylitis blood was a TCR beta motif built from several highly homologous variants.

These receptors' targets are unknown. The sequenced sample was blood, either unsorted or a sorted T cell fraction (not recorded which). These receptors all come from a male donor with ankylosing spondylitis.

The V gene is TRBV21-1, the J gene TRBJ2-3; the table's D call of TRBD1 was not tested on the DNA. TRBV21-1 is flagged as a pseudogene. The CDR3 runs 16 residues. In DNA, the CDR3 is TGTGCCAGCAGCAAACCGTGCAGGCCCCACACAGATACGCAGTATTTT. Amino acid sequence: CASSKPCRPHTDTQYF.

This clonotype was seen a handful of times. The CDR3: CASSARLNEQYF. In DNA form, the CDR3 reads TGTGCCAGCAGCGCGAGGCTAAACGAGCAGTACTTC. The V and J genes are TRBV7-9 and TRBJ2-7; no reliable D call. Trimming pared 5 bases from V and 5 bases from J, leaving 10 bases between. CDR3 length: 12 residues. The germline V gene has CDR1 SEHNR and CDR2 FQNEAQ (reference sequence).

This clonotype was detected ten times or more. The chain combines TRBV20-1 with TRBJ2-3; TRBD1 agrees at 11 bases. The CDR3 length is 13 residues. The J segment lost 5 bases and the V segment lost 5 bases, leaving 3 bases of the junction unmatched. CDR1 and CDR2 (germline): DFQATT, SNEGSKA (reference sequence). CDR3 bases: TGCAGTGCTGAGGACAGGGGGCGAGATACGCAGTATTTT. Translated, it gives CSAEDRGRDTQYF.

This clonotype appeared many times. The CDR3 is CASSRRQGNYGYTF. CDR3 DNA sequence: TGTGCCAGCAGCCGGCGACAGGGCAACTATGGCTACACCTTC. This rearrangement joins TRBV7-2 to TRBJ1-2; 7 nucleotides align to TRBD1. The CDR3 consists of 14 residues. V shed 5 bases, J shed 2 bases, and the junction held 5 bases outside the gene matches. Germline CDR1 SGHTA, CDR2 FQGNSA.

This clonotype was picked up a small number of times. V and J are TRBV5-5 and TRBJ2-1, with D maybe TRBD1 (6 bases). The CDR3 has 14 residues. Germline lookup yields CDR1 SGHKS and CDR2 YYEKEE (reference sequence). The germline V and J ends were trimmed by 0 bases and 8 bases, with 12 bases remaining between them. This CDR3 reads CASSLVVWGHEQFF. Written as DNA, the CDR3 is TGTGCCAGCAGCTTGGTGGTGTGGGGGCATGAGCAGTTCTTC.

This clonotype has a count of ten or more. The CDR3 reads CSAKRGGMNTEAFF. The DNA of the CDR3 is TGCAGTGCTAAGCGGGGGGGCATGAACACTGAAGCTTTCTTT. The V and J genes are TRBV20-1 and TRBJ1-1, with a possible D match to TRBD1 (6 bases). There are 14 residues in the CDR3. V was pared by 4 bases and J by 0 bases, with 12 bases between. Looked up from germline, CDR1 is DFQATT and CDR2 is SNEGSKA (reference sequence).

This clonotype was seen only a few times. The J gene is TRBJ2-3, the V gene TRBV20-1; 9 bases map to TRBD2. V trimming: 5 bases; J trimming: 7 bases; junction bases outside the gene matches: 10. The CDR3 sequence is 14 residues long. Germline CDR1 DFQATT, CDR2 SNEGSKA (reference sequence). Written as DNA, the CDR3 is TGCAGTGCTGGATCTAGCGGGGCCCCGAATACGCAGTATTTT. This encodes CSAGSSGAPNTQYF.

This rearrangement joins TRBV2 to TRBJ2-5; D unresolved. This CDR3 is 10 amino acids long. With 7 bases removed from V and 12 bases from J, the gap between germline ends came to 12 bases. The V gene's germline CDR1 is SNHLY and CDR2 FYNNEI. The CDR3, as DNA: TGTGCCAGCAAGGGCAATAGGGAGTACTTC. This codes for CASKGNREYF.

This chain connects TRBV27 to TRBJ2-5; 7 bases agree with TRBD2. After removal of 7 bases from V and 3 bases from J, the junction contained 11 bases not matched to a gene. This CDR3 contains 15 residues. Germline V CDR1 and CDR2: MNHEY, SMNVEV (reference sequence). For the CDR3, the DNA is TGTGCCAGCACCTACCTTGGGGAGGGAAAAGAGACCCAGTACTTC. It yields the protein CASTYLGEGKETQYF.

This clonotype showed up just a few times. The V call is TRBV7-2, the J call TRBJ1-3, with 7 bases identical to TRBD1. Per the germline V gene, CDR1 is SGHTA and CDR2 is FQGNSA. V gave up 6 bases and J gave up 4 bases; unmatched junction bases: 12. The CDR3 runs to 16 residues. CDR3 sequence reads: CASRLTGIGGGNTIYF. The DNA for the CDR3 is TGTGCCAGCAGACTGACAGGGATTGGGGGCGGAAACACCATATATTTT.